What follows are 16 T cell receptor beta chains derived from one specimen sequenced in a study of T cells in Graves' hyperthyroidism and ophthalmopathy. Amplified TCR beta CDR3 regions derived from RNA transcripts. The HTBI primer set was used in a first-round RT-PCR of the TCR CDR3. In TCRdb, the multiplex PCR reads were re-called with MiXCR into one record per CDR3 protein. The sample holds some 700,000 distinct CDR3 sequences, 17% seen once. The sample was blood. Receptors were obtained from a man aged 50 to 60 with Graves' hyperthyroidism.

This clonotype came up many times. The chain recombines TRBV5-1 with TRBJ1-1; 9 bases map to TRBD1. Germline V lookup: CDR1 SGHRS, CDR2 YFSETQ. The trim removed 5 bases at V and 6 bases at J, leaving 11 bases unmatched. This CDR3 is built from 15 residues. Here the CDR3 reads CASSNGQGLRAEAFF. For the CDR3, the DNA is TGCGCCAGCAGTAACGGACAGGGGTTGAGGGCTGAAGCTTTCTTT. The variable domain in full, completed from reference TRBV5-1 and TRBJ1-1, reads KAGVTQTPRYLIKTRGQQVTLSCSPISGHRSVSWYQQTPGQGLQFLFEYFSETQRNKGNFPGRFSGRQFSNSRSEMNVSTLELGDSALYLCASSNGQGLRAEAFFGQGTRLTVV.

This clonotype was observed a few times. The chain recombines TRBV7-8 with TRBJ1-2; the D is unclear. Germline lookup yields CDR1 SGHVS and CDR2 FQNEAQ. V was cut by 5 bases and J by 6 bases, with 13 bases left in between. The CDR3 consists of 13 residues. The CDR3 nucleotides read TGTGCCAGCAGCGCCCGGGCAGACGATGGCTACACCTTC. Translation: CASSARADDGYTF.

This clonotype was observed at least ten times. The chain's CDR3 is CASSYGTSVYEQYF. The CDR3 coding sequence is TGTGCCAGCAGTTACGGAACTAGCGTATACGAGCAGTACTTC. The gene calls are TRBV6-5 and TRBJ2-7, with TRBD2 matching over 7 bases. Looked up from germline, CDR1 is MNHEY and CDR2 is SVGAGI. Trimming took 2 bases from V and 4 from J; bases not matched to a gene: 5. The CDR3 runs 14 residues.

This clonotype was detected a few times. V is TRBV24-1 and J is TRBJ1-1; a possible D gene is TRBD1 (5 bases). CDR3 length: 14 amino acids. Trimming removed 3 bases from V and 4 bases from J, with 11 bases in between. Germline V lookup: CDR1 KGHDR, CDR2 SFDVKD. The CDR3 loop reads CATSDRGVGTEAFF. For the CDR3, the DNA is TGTGCCACCAGTGATCGGGGGGTTGGCACTGAAGCTTTCTTT.

There are many counts of this clonotype. For the CDR3, the DNA is TGTGCCAGCAGTGAAGGACAGGTGGTGAACACTGAAGCTTTCTTT. Translated: CASSEGQVVNTEAFF. The chain links TRBV2 to TRBJ1-1; D perhaps matches TRBD1 (6 bases). Trimming left V 1 base short and J 0 bases short, with 9 bases between. The germline V gene encodes CDR1 SNHLY and CDR2 FYNNEI. The CDR3 extends over 15 amino acids.

With respect to this clonotype: It may be a read error: a sequence one base away is much more abundant. This chain joins TRBV28 and TRBJ1-1, with D perhaps TRBD1 (6 bases). Per the germline V gene, CDR1 is MDHEN and CDR2 is SYDVKM. V gave up 3 bases and J gave up 5 bases, with 16 bases separating them. The length of the CDR3 is 15 residues. CDR3 in amino acids: CASSFSRGRGTEAFF. The CDR3 DNA follows: TGTGCCAGCAGTTTTTCAAGGGGCAGGGGTACTGAAGCTTTCTTT.

This clonotype appeared a single time. The J gene is TRBJ2-7, the V gene TRBV20-1; 12 bases map to TRBD2. The CDR3 spans 13 residues. Unmatched junction bases numbered 5, after V lost 4 bases and J lost 7 bases. Per germline, CDR1 DFQATT and CDR2 SNEGSKA (reference sequence). CDR3 sequence reads: CSATSGLAGEQYF. DNA of the CDR3: TGCAGTGCTACCTCAGGACTAGCGGGAGAGCAGTACTTC.

Ten or more counts support this clonotype. J is TRBJ1-4 and V is TRBV3-1, with D possibly matching TRBD1 (6 bases). This CDR3 has 11 residues. V was clipped by 5 bases and J by 12 bases, with 10 bases between them. Germline-derived CDR1 and CDR2 are LGHDT and YNNKEL (reference sequence). The CDR3 spells CASSVHRELFF. DNA of the CDR3: TGTGCCAGCAGCGTCCACAGGGAACTGTTTTTT.

This clonotype was picked up a small number of times. This rearrangement joins TRBV6-1 to TRBJ2-6; D is unclear. The germline V and J ends were trimmed by 7 bases and 0 bases, with 16 bases remaining between them. There are 17 residues in the CDR3. CDR1 and CDR2 (germline): MNHNS, SASEGT. CDR3: CASTSYSGFSGANVLTF. DNA for the CDR3: TGTGCCAGCACCTCTTACTCCGGGTTCTCTGGGGCCAACGTCCTGACTTTC.

This clonotype was counted ten times or more. The CDR3 DNA reads TGTGCCAGCAGTTACGATGCGGGTACCCACGAGCAGTACTTC. It yields the protein CASSYDAGTHEQYF. The chain employs TRBV6-5 and TRBJ2-7; tentative D call: TRBD2 (5 bases). The CDR3 length is 14 residues. Germline V lookup: CDR1 MNHEY, CDR2 SVGAGI. V was trimmed by 2 bases and J by 5 bases, leaving 13 bases between them.

The rearrangement links TRBV24-1 to TRBJ2-3; a weak D match, TRBD1 (5 bases). The CDR3 consists of 12 residues. Germline CDR1 reads KGHDR; CDR2 reads SFDVKD. The V end lost 6 bases, the J end lost 6 bases, and 9 bases lay between the germline ends. The CDR3 coding sequence is TGTGCCACCAGTACAGGAGTGGATACGCAGTATTTT. Amino acid sequence: CATSTGVDTQYF.

The sample holds a few counts of this clonotype. This likely comes from a read error, as the CDR3 has no conserved phenylalanine or tryptophan at its end. The gene calls are TRBV12-3 or TRBV12-4 and TRBJ1-1; TRBD1 might be the D (6 bases). The CDR3 is 14 amino acids. V lost 3 bases to trimming and J lost 0 bases, with 8 bases between them. The CDR3 nucleotides read TGTGCCAGCAGTTTCGCAGGGGTGAACACTGAAGCTTTCCTT. Its translation: CASSFAGVNTEAFL.

This clonotype showed up many times. The chain employs TRBV6-5 and TRBJ1-1; D is unresolved. CDR1 is MNHEY, CDR2 SVGAGI, per germline. V was trimmed by 0 bases and J by 4 bases, leaving 6 bases between them. This CDR3 spans 13 amino acids. The CDR3 is CASSYSEGTEAFF. The DNA of the CDR3 is TGTGCCAGCAGTTACTCTGAGGGCACTGAAGCTTTCTTT.

This clonotype was found once. The J gene is TRBJ2-5, the V gene TRBV12-3 or TRBV12-4; 7 nucleotides line up with TRBD1. This CDR3 spans 13 amino acids. The V segment lost 4 bases and the J segment 4 bases; nucleotides outside the gene matches: 3. Written as DNA, the CDR3 is TGTGCCAGCAGTTCTACAGGGGTAGAGACCCAGTACTTC. Protein: CASSSTGVETQYF.

This clonotype has at least ten counts. The J gene is TRBJ2-1, the V gene TRBV28; TRBD2 agrees at 9 bases. The CDR3 length is 15 residues. Germline values: CDR1 MDHEN, CDR2 SYDVKM. V dropped 8 bases and J dropped 8; count of bases not matched to a gene: 13. The DNA of the CDR3 is TGTGCCAGCCTAACGACGGCTAGCGGGAAGGATGAGCAGTTCTTC. Translated: CASLTTASGKDEQFF. Full variable domain (remainder filled in from reference TRBV28 and TRBJ2-1): DVKVTQSSRYLVKRTGEKVFLECVQDMDHENMFWYRQDPGLGLRLIYFSYDVKMKEKGDIPEGYSVSREKKERFSLILESASTNQTSMYLCASLTTASGKDEQFFGPGTRLTVL.

There are many counts of this clonotype. The chain couples TRBV2 to TRBJ1-2; D is uncertain. The CDR3 sequence is 14 residues long. The V gene's germline CDR1 is SNHLY and CDR2 FYNNEI. Trimming stripped 0 bases from V and 3 bases from J, with 8 bases between. The CDR3 DNA reads as TGTGCCAGCAGTGAAGCGACTGGAGACTATGGCTACACCTTC. It specifies CASSEATGDYGYTF.